This T cell receptor (beta chain) derives from a study of early T cells in non-severe SARS-CoV-2 infection. Study background: The authors sequenced bulk RNA from unsorted whole blood, leaving chains unpaired. General study results and limits: Matching against VDJdb likely underestimated virus-specific expansions, favoring anti-spike CD8.

This clonotype was picked up a small number of times. The antigen remains undetermined. TCRdb called the 5' RACE reads again in MiXCR, with one record for every CDR3 protein. The table lists about 62,000 distinct CDR3 sequences, roughly a tenth of them singletons. The CDR3 is 14 amino acids. V shed 1 base and J 3 bases; nucleotides not matched to a gene: 1. The sequenced sample was whole blood. This clonotype was obtained from an adult who was a healthcare worker with PCR-confirmed SARS-CoV-2 infection or an uninfected control (not recorded which). This chain connects TRBV12-3 or TRBV12-4 to TRBJ2-3, with TRBD2 matching over 7 bases. The CDR3 coding sequence is TGTGCCAGCAGTTTAGGGGAGGGAACAGATACGCAGTATTTT. Translated: CASSLGEGTDTQYF.